These 31 T cell receptor beta chains originate from one sample sequenced in a study of blood T cell repertoires in COVID-19. Assay used: immunoSEQ multiplex PCR; TCRdb lists only in-frame clones, some missing. The data show some 80,000 clones, around 79% seen once. The sequenced material came from peripheral blood. All receptors derive from an elderly man with acute or convalescent COVID-19.

This clone has just one count. CDR3 sequence: CASSLRGENTEAFF. In DNA form, the CDR3 reads TGCGCCAGCAGCTTGAGGGGTGAAAACACTGAAGCTTTCTTT. The chain carries TRBV5-1 and TRBJ1-1, with D possibly being TRBD1 (5 bases). This CDR3 is built from 14 residues. Germline CDR1 is SGHRS and CDR2 is YFSETQ. V dropped 1 base and J dropped 2 bases, with 9 bases sitting between them. Together with reference TRBV5-1 and TRBJ1-1, the CDR3 gives the full variable domain: KAGVTQTPRYLIKTRGQQVTLSCSPISGHRSVSWYQQTPGQGLQFLFEYFSETQRNKGNFPGRFSGRQFSNSRSEMNVSTLELGDSALYLCASSLRGENTEAFFGQGTRLTVV.

The J gene is TRBJ1-2, the V gene TRBV5-1; 9 nucleotides line up with TRBD1. The CDR3 runs 17 residues. Trimming at V came to 3 bases and at J to 8 bases, leaving 17 bases not matched to a gene. Germline V lookup: CDR1 SGHRS, CDR2 YFSETQ. Here the CDR3 DNA reads TGCGCCAGCAGCTCCGGCCCGGGACAGGGAAGATGGGGCGGCTACACCTTC. It codes for CASSSGPGQGRWGGYTF. Looking up the rest from reference TRBV5-1 and TRBJ1-2 gives the full variable domain: KAGVTQTPRYLIKTRGQQVTLSCSPISGHRSVSWYQQTPGQGLQFLFEYFSETQRNKGNFPGRFSGRQFSNSRSEMNVSTLELGDSALYLCASSSGPGQGRWGGYTFGSGTRLTVV.

This chain joins TRBV3-1 (or the pseudogene TRBV3-2) and TRBJ1-1, with no clear D. Germline-derived CDR1 and CDR2 are LGHDT and YNNKEL (reference sequence). V dropped 0 bases and J dropped 6 bases, with 5 bases sitting between them. This CDR3 comprises 12 residues. The CDR3 bases are TGTGCCAGCAGCCAAGAGTACTCTGAAGCTTTCTTT. It translates to CASSQEYSEAFF.

The DNA of the CDR3 is TGTGCAGCCAACGGGTTAGCCAAAAACATTCAGTACTTC. Protein product: CAANGLAKNIQYF. The chain is built from TRBV5-8 and TRBJ2-4; D gene ambiguous. Germline values: CDR1 SGHTS, CDR2 YDEGEE. The CDR3 extends over 13 amino acids.

This sequence joins TRBV5-1 and TRBJ1-4; D gene unclear. The V gene's germline CDR1 is SGHRS and CDR2 YFSETQ. The CDR3 consists of 14 residues. Deletions cut 4 bases from V and 5 bases from J, with 12 bases between. CDR3 sequence (DNA): TGCGCCAGCAGCCGGACGGGAGAGAATGAAAAACTGTTTTTT. This gives the protein CASSRTGENEKLFF.

This clone was seen only a few times. The V call is TRBV12-5, the J call TRBJ1-1; 7 bases line up with TRBD1. V gave up 2 bases and J gave up 6 bases; unmatched junction bases: 9. The CDR3 runs 15 residues. Germline lookup yields CDR1 LGHNT and CDR2 FRNRAP. CDR3 sequence (DNA): TGTGCTAGTGGTTTGACCCGACAGGGAACCCCTGAAGCTTTCTTT. It specifies CASGLTRQGTPEAFF.

This chain uses TRBV5-1 with TRBJ2-5; tentatively, D is TRBD1 (5 bases). Looked up from germline, CDR1 is SGHRS and CDR2 is YFSETQ. CDR3 length: 14 residues. V lost 0 bases, J lost 3 bases, and 9 bases lay in between. In nucleotides, the CDR3 is TGCGCCAGCAGCTTGGCCGCGACAGAAGAGACCCAGTACTTC. It codes for CASSLAATEETQYF.

The J gene is TRBJ2-2, the V gene TRBV5-8, with TRBD1 identical over 7 bases. The CDR3 is 15 amino acids. The ends lost 0 bases at V and 4 bases at J; junction bases unmatched: 3. Per the germline V gene, CDR1 is SGHTS and CDR2 is YDEGEE. As DNA, the CDR3 is TGTGCCAGCAGCTTGGTCCCAGGGGGCACCGGGGAGCTGTTTTTT. This encodes CASSLVPGGTGELFF.

V usage is TRBV6-6 and J usage is TRBJ1-2; maybe TRBD1 (6 bases). Trimming stripped 2 bases from V and 5 bases from J, with 15 bases between. The CDR3 spans 15 residues. Germline V gives CDR1 MNHNY, CDR2 SVGAGI (reference sequence). Written as DNA, the CDR3 is TGTGCCAGCAGTTACACCGGCCGGGACACGTATGGCTACACCTTC. Translating gives CASSYTGRDTYGYTF.

V usage is TRBV11-2 and J usage is TRBJ2-3; TRBD2 agrees at 7 bases. The V gene's germline CDR1 is SGHAT and CDR2 FQNNGV. The CDR3 is made up of 18 amino acids. V shed 5 bases and J 0 bases; nucleotides not matched to a gene: 14. The CDR3 loop reads CASSPGASGSSSTDTQYF. CDR3 nucleotide sequence: TGTGCCAGCAGCCCCGGGGCTAGCGGTTCTTCTAGCACAGATACGCAGTATTTT. The full variable domain, completed using reference TRBV11-2 and TRBJ2-3, is EAGVAQSPRYKIIEKRQSVAFWCNPISGHATLYWYQQILGQGPKLLIQFQNNGVVDDSQLPKDRFSAERLKGVDSTLKIQPAKLEDSAVYLCASSPGASGSSSTDTQYFGPGTRLTVL.

This clone was seen once. V usage is TRBV27 and J usage is TRBJ2-5; D is possibly TRBD2 (7 bases). The CDR3 is 15 residues long. With 2 bases removed from V and 5 bases from J, the gap between germline ends came to 15 bases. CDR1 is MNHEY and CDR2 is SMNVEV in the germline V gene (reference sequence). CDR3 sequence (DNA): TGTGCCAGCAGTTTAGTGGGGGGGCTGAGGGAGACCCAGTACTTC. The encoded protein is CASSLVGGLRETQYF.

The rearrangement uses TRBV18 and TRBJ2-2; TRBD1 matches at 7 bases. V gave up 4 bases and J gave up 1 base; unmatched junction bases: 9. The CDR3 covers 17 residues. Germline V gene lookup returns CDR1 KGHSH and CDR2 LQKENI. CDR3 loop: CASSLLETGKNTGELFF. The CDR3 nucleotides are TGTGCCAGCTCACTTTTGGAGACAGGGAAGAACACCGGGGAGCTGTTTTTT.

The CDR3 region is CASIRGDMNTEAFF. As DNA, the CDR3 is TGTGCCTCTATAAGGGGCGATATGAACACTGAAGCTTTCTTT. This rearrangement joins TRBV19 to TRBJ1-1, with D perhaps TRBD1 (5 bases). The germline V gene encodes CDR1 LNHDA and CDR2 SQIVND (reference sequence). The CDR3 totals 14 residues. The V end was cut by 11 bases, the J end by 0 bases, with 16 bases between.

The genes are TRBV18 and TRBJ1-5, with TRBD1 matching 8 bases. This CDR3 is built from 14 residues. The trim removed 6 bases at V and 2 bases at J, leaving 3 bases unmatched. Germline values: CDR1 KGHSH, CDR2 LQKENI. CDR3 in DNA: TGTGCCAGCTCGCCGGGACAGGGCAATCAGCCCCAGCATTTT. This codes for CASSPGQGNQPQHF.

V gene TRBV6-6 combines with J gene TRBJ2-4; a possible D gene is TRBD2 (5 bases). The CDR3 has 15 amino acids. Trimming pared 2 bases from V and 0 bases from J, leaving 8 bases between. Germline CDR1 MNHNY, CDR2 SVGAGI (reference sequence). This chain's CDR3 is CASSYRGLAKNIQYF. The DNA for the CDR3 is TGTGCCAGCAGTTACAGAGGACTAGCCAAAAACATTCAGTACTTC.

This chain joins TRBV5-1 and TRBJ2-1, with TRBD1 identical over 8 bases. V was pared by 4 bases and J by 6 bases, with 9 bases of the junction left unmatched. Germline V CDR1 and CDR2: SGHRS, YFSETQ. This CDR3 has 15 residues. The chain's CDR3 is CASSPGQGDSNEQFF. CDR3 DNA: TGCGCCAGCAGCCCAGGACAGGGAGACTCCAATGAGCAGTTCTTC.

The gene calls are TRBV6-5 and TRBJ1-1, with D hard to call. Trimming stripped 3 bases from V and 6 bases from J, with 11 bases between. Germline values: CDR1 MNHEY, CDR2 SVGAGI. This CDR3 is 13 amino acids long. DNA of the CDR3: TGTGCCAGCAGTTATTGGGCTGGTGCTGAAGCTTTCTTT. It translates to CASSYWAGAEAFF.

V is TRBV19 and J is TRBJ1-1; D is unclear. Germline assignment: CDR1 LNHDA and CDR2 SQIVND (reference sequence). The CDR3 has 13 amino acids. Trimming left V 9 bases short and J 6 bases short, with 17 bases between. This chain's CDR3 is CASNLRHSAEAFF. Here the CDR3 DNA reads TGTGCCAGCAATCTAAGACATTCGGCTGAAGCTTTCTTT.

The rearrangement links TRBV7-2 to TRBJ2-5; 11 bases align to TRBD2. Germline CDR1 is SGHTA and CDR2 is FQGNSA. CDR3 length equals 15 residues. J gave up 5 bases and V 5 bases, and 7 bases lay outside the gene matches. This CDR3 reads CASSHSGGAGETQYF. The CDR3 DNA reads as TGTGCCAGCAGCCATAGCGGGGGGGCCGGGGAGACCCAGTACTTC.

The V gene is TRBV9, the J gene TRBJ2-4, with 9 bases lining up with TRBD2. This CDR3 has 17 residues. Germline V lookup: CDR1 SGDLS, CDR2 YYNGEE. The V and J ends lost 4 bases and 0 bases, in that order; junction bases with no gene match: 8. This chain's CDR3 is CASSPRGGGGAKNIQYF. The CDR3 bases are TGTGCCAGCAGCCCCCGGGGCGGGGGGGGAGCCAAAAACATTCAGTACTTC.

The rearrangement joins TRBV29-1 to TRBJ2-3, with 10 bases fitting TRBD2. The CDR3 loop spans 14 amino acids. Germline V gene data show CDR1 as SQVTM and CDR2 as ANQGSEA. Trimming at V came to 7 bases and at J to 1 base, leaving 5 bases not matched to a gene. CDR3 loop: CSADGTSGTDTQYF. As DNA, the CDR3 is TGCAGCGCCGACGGGACTAGCGGCACAGATACGCAGTATTTT.

This chain links TRBV12-3 or TRBV12-4 with TRBJ2-1; D not certain. V lost 6 bases and J 4 bases, leaving 7 bases between the germline ends. The CDR3 has 12 amino acids. In DNA form, the CDR3 reads TGTGCCAGCAGCCATTCATACAATGAGCAGTTCTTC. Translation: CASSHSYNEQFF.

The chain couples TRBV29-1 to TRBJ2-5; 9 positions match TRBD1. Germline CDR1 is SQVTM and CDR2 is ANQGSEA. The CDR3 contains 15 residues. V shed 6 bases and J 2 bases; nucleotides not matched to a gene: 10. CDR3 amino acids: CSVRGQGGRQETQYF. The CDR3 region has the DNA TGCAGCGTGAGGGGACAGGGTGGGAGACAAGAGACCCAGTACTTC.

This clone was seen many times. Written as DNA, the CDR3 is TGTGCCAGCTCACCAGGACAGGGACGGGAAAAACTGTTTTTT. Protein product: CASSPGQGREKLFF. The chain combines TRBV18 with TRBJ1-4; 8 nucleotides line up with TRBD1. Germline V gene lookup returns CDR1 KGHSH and CDR2 LQKENI. With 2 bases clipped from V and 8 bases from J, the junction kept 4 bases outside the gene matches. The CDR3 is 14 residues long. Together with reference TRBV18 and TRBJ1-4, the CDR3 gives the full variable domain: NAGVMQNPRHLVRRRGQEARLRCSPMKGHSHVYWYRQLPEEGLKFMVYLQKENIIDESGMPKERFSAEFPKEGPSILRIQQVVRGDSAAYFCASSPGQGREKLFFGSGTQLSVL.

The chain couples TRBV7-8 to TRBJ2-7, with D perhaps TRBD1 (5 bases). Per germline, CDR1 SGHVS and CDR2 FQNEAQ. The CDR3 covers 13 residues. V lost 8 bases to trimming and J lost 2 bases, with 13 bases between them. The CDR3 is CASALGPTYEQYF. In DNA, the CDR3 is TGTGCCAGCGCCCTGGGGCCGACCTACGAGCAGTACTTC.

The chain combines TRBV5-1 with TRBJ1-4; possible D gene TRBD1, 5 bases. CDR3 length: 15 amino acids. Germline lookup yields CDR1 SGHRS and CDR2 YFSETQ. Deletions cut 4 bases from V and 5 bases from J, with 15 bases between. Written as DNA, the CDR3 is TGCGCCAGCAGCCTACAAGGGGAGGGGAATGAAAAACTGTTTTTT. It encodes CASSLQGEGNEKLFF. The variable domain in full, with the rest retrieved from reference TRBV5-1 and TRBJ1-4, is KAGVTQTPRYLIKTRGQQVTLSCSPISGHRSVSWYQQTPGQGLQFLFEYFSETQRNKGNFPGRFSGRQFSNSRSEMNVSTLELGDSALYLCASSLQGEGNEKLFFGSGTQLSVL.

The rearrangement joins TRBV11-2 to TRBJ1-4, with a tentative D call TRBD1 (5 bases). The CDR3 sequence is 14 residues long. Germline-derived CDR1 and CDR2 are SGHAT and FQNNGV. V lost 5 bases to trimming and J lost 5 bases, with 12 bases between them. The CDR3 here is CASSTGLVNEKLFF. The CDR3 region has the DNA TGTGCCAGCAGCACGGGACTGGTCAATGAAAAACTGTTTTTT.

The chain couples TRBV5-1 to TRBJ1-6; D perhaps matches TRBD1 (6 bases). Deletions cut 4 bases from V and 6 bases from J, with 11 bases between. This CDR3 contains 14 residues. Germline lookup yields CDR1 SGHRS and CDR2 YFSETQ. In DNA form, the CDR3 reads TGCGCCAGCAGCCCAACAGGGAGTAATTCACCCCTCCACTTT. Protein product: CASSPTGSNSPLHF.

The chain couples TRBV2 to TRBJ2-1, with D maybe TRBD2 (6 bases). The germline V gene has CDR1 SNHLY and CDR2 FYNNEI. CDR3 length: 13 residues. The V end was cut by 6 bases, the J end by 7 bases, with 13 bases between. CDR3 sequence reads: CASSPDYLNEQFF. Written as DNA, the CDR3 is TGTGCCAGCAGCCCGGACTACCTAAATGAGCAGTTCTTC. Using reference TRBV2 and TRBJ2-1 for the parts outside the CDR3, the full variable domain is EPEVTQTPSHQVTQMGQEVILRCVPISNHLYFYWYRQILGQKVEFLVSFYNNEISEKSEIFDDQFSVERPDGSNFTLKIRSTKLEDSAMYFCASSPDYLNEQFFGPGTRLTVL.

This clone appeared a few times. V gene TRBV7-2 combines with J gene TRBJ1-1; no reliable D call. The CDR3 has 14 residues. Trimming took off 2 bases at V and 2 bases at J, with 9 bases between the two ends. Germline CDR1 is SGHTA and CDR2 is FQGNSA. The CDR3 sequence: CASSLSGYNTEAFF. The CDR3 region has the DNA TGTGCCAGCAGCTTAAGCGGATATAACACTGAAGCTTTCTTT.

This chain links TRBV4-1 with TRBJ2-7, with 7 positions matching TRBD2. Germline CDR1 MGHRA, CDR2 YSYEKL. J lost 1 base, V lost 0 bases, and 9 bases had no gene match. The CDR3 has 17 residues. CDR3 sequence reads: CASSQDRTSATSYEQYF. For the CDR3, the DNA is TGCGCCAGCAGCCAAGATCGCACTAGCGCCACTTCCTACGAGCAGTACTTC.